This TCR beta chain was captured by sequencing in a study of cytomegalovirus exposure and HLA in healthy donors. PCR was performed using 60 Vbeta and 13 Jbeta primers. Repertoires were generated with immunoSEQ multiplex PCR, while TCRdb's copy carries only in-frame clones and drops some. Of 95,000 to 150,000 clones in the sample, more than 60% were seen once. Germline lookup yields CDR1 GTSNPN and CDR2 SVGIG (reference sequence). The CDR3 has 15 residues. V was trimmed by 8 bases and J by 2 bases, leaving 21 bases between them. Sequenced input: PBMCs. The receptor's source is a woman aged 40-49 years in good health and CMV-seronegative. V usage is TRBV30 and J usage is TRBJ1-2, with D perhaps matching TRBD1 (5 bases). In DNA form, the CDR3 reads TGTGCCCATCCCCCGCGTGGGGGGGGGAACTATGGCTACACCTTC. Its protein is CAHPPRGGGNYGYTF.